The clone carrying this T cell receptor (beta chain) appeared a single time. Antigen unknown. The sample comes from a study of cytomegalovirus exposure and HLA in healthy donors. Produced via immunoSEQ multiplex PCR; TCRdb's table is partial and in-frame only. The top ten clones hold roughly 4.3% of a sample with approximately 150,000 clones, 87% of them seen once. Study-level results: The listing of 160 or so TCR beta chains classed them as cytomegalovirus-associated. Rarity marked most TCR sequences, yet some public TCRs occurred in many donors.

Germline CDR1 is MNHEY and CDR2 is SMNVEV (reference sequence). The CDR3 loop spans 15 amino acids. Trimming stripped 5 bases from V and 4 bases from J, with 15 bases between. The origin of this receptor is a man aged 18 to 30 in good health and CMV-seropositive. The rearrangement joins TRBV27 to TRBJ1-5; the D gene is possibly TRBD1 (5 bases). The sample taken for sequencing was PBMCs. The CDR3 here is CASSPGSVSNQPQHF. In DNA, the CDR3 is TGTGCCAGCAGTCCAGGGTCAGTTTCAAATCAGCCCCAGCATTTT.